This TCR beta chain was captured in a study of cytomegalovirus exposure and HLA in healthy donors. Study summary: In terms of ancestry, the Caucasian-associated cluster contained 80% to 90% of the 398 genotyped donors.

This clone was counted a few times. Both 60 Vbeta primers and 13 Jbeta primers went into the PCR. Assay: immunoSEQ multiplex PCR; the TCRdb copy retains only in-frame clones and omits some. This table has some 150,000 clones, approximately 78% appearing once. The CDR3 has 15 residues. The ends were cut back, 3 bases at V and 0 bases at J, with 10 bases in the middle. Germline V gene sequence: CDR1 SGDLS, CDR2 YYNGEE. The material sequenced was PBMCs. This sequence joins TRBV9 and TRBJ2-1; tentative D call: TRBD1 (6 bases). The TCR sequence derives from a woman between 45 and 60 years old in good health and CMV-seropositive. DNA for the CDR3: TGTGCCAGCAGCGCTTCACAGGGCTCCTACAATGAGCAGTTCTTC. Translated, it gives CASSASQGSYNEQFF. Full variable domain (rest looked up from reference TRBV9 and TRBJ2-1): DSGVTQTPKHLITATGQRVTLRCSPRSGDLSVYWYQQSLDQGLQFLIQYYNGEERAKGNILERFSAQQFPDLHSELNLSSLELGDSALYFCASSASQGSYNEQFFGPGTRLTVL.